The source of this T cell receptor beta chain is a study of cytomegalovirus exposure and HLA in healthy donors (dated by TCRdb to about 2017). For the study in its entirety: An earlier analysis of roughly 500 of the donors reported 250 to 350 Gb of sequence data and roughly 110 million unique TCR beta sequences from roughly 180 million T cells. Approximately 300 gigabases of sequencing data and roughly 81 million unique TCR sequences made up an early release that covered 500 to 700 HLA-typed donors. Of the 398 genotyped donors, approximately 81% were placed in the genetic ancestry cluster associated with self-reported Caucasian donors. The aim of the study was to test whether cataloging public T cell receptors could identify signatures of past pathogen exposure. The study used immunosequencing to profile the T cell repertoires of approximately 690 subjects and linked those repertoires to cytomegalovirus serostatus. A separate validation cohort of approximately 130 different subjects was used in addition to the roughly 640-subject first cohort. High-throughput TCR immunosequencing, statistical association of individual TCRs with disease status, and machine learning were combined to predict cytomegalovirus infection status. A later analysis re-examined previously published TCR beta repertoires from more than 650 donors and added high-resolution HLA genotyping to investigate patterns of TCR occurrence. In the later analysis, no new phenotypic data were used to find candidate immune exposures; instead, reliance was placed on TCR beta sequences and their occurrence across donors. An earlier analysis of around 580 of the donors used high-throughput TCR beta sequencing to judge whether each TCR beta V gene segment behaved as functional or pseudogenic. Donor age, sex, ethnicity and CMV serostatus were compiled together with the repertoire data. Genome-wide SNP genotypes for about 60% of the roughly 670 donors were used in a later genetic analysis, which treated that subset as a discovery cohort. All discovery cohort repertoires had been generated using a single sequencing platform. HLA typing included class I and class II loci at four-digit resolution. Typing coverage differed by locus: A, B, C, DRB1 and DQB1 were typed in roughly 620-630 donors, DQA1 in roughly 500, DPA1 in some 610, and DPB1 in just under 490. A handful of DR-DQ haplotypes were treated as single units for association and clustering because of strong linkage in the cohort. On average, 235,054 unique TCR beta nucleotide sequences were sequenced per donor among fewer than 500 genotyped donors of the cohort, with about 17% of those sequences being non-productive.

Overall results and qualifications from the work: Because some donors lacked HLA typing at each locus, the association tests relied only on the typed subset. A further reported finding was that TCR beta sequences accurately predicted the HLA-A and HLA-B alleles for most subjects in the first cohort. Sequencing depth was assumed to be roughly uniform across donors in the presence/absence analyses, though that assumption may not hold. The only immune exposure information available for the cohort was CMV serostatus. A later analysis associated 16,951 TCR beta sequences with specific HLA alleles at a false discovery rate of 0.05. Over 15 rarely observed V segments, including chromosome 9 orphons, were excluded from the earlier analysis of just under 600 of the donors because counts were too low. The authors suggested that the approach could potentially be extended to other disease states and immunological phenotypes. Most TCR sequences were seen in very few donors, while some public TCRs were found in many individuals. The study listed 164 TCR beta chains as associated with cytomegalovirus. A cluster of highly shared sequence variants was judged likely to represent a technical artifact of the sequencing pipeline. Several of the top co-occurrence clusters appeared to be linked to parvovirus B19, influenza, CMV and Epstein-Barr virus, according to a later analysis. In a later analysis, TCR association rates were found to vary across HLA loci, with the most associated TCRs seen for DRB1 alleles and the fewest for HLA-C alleles. An earlier analysis of approximately 600 of the donors showed that most TCR beta V segments appeared in productive rearrangements either about 90% or about 30% of the time, which broadly matched IMGT annotations. A later analysis found that most CMV-associated TCR beta chains appeared HLA-restricted, with HLA associations seemingly driven largely by CMV exposure. When HLA alleles, especially DR and DQ, strongly co-occurred, attributing TCR associations to individual alleles was difficult. This cohort had only TCR beta chains sequenced, and the lack of alpha or paired-chain data limited which features could be detected. In a later genetic analysis, a missense DCLRE1C variant was associated with V-gene and J-gene trimming of TCR beta chains, and the association was replicated in an independent cohort. The classifier was reported to diagnose cytomegalovirus status with high specificity and sensitivity in both the original cohort and the validation cohort. In vitro tests confirmed that three of the cytomegalovirus-associated TCR beta chains recognize cytomegalovirus antigens. Linkage disequilibrium might explain the correlated functional status among segregating V segments, but an unknown experimental factor could not be ruled out. In a later genetic analysis, fewer N-insertions in productive TCRs were reported among donors in an Asian-associated ancestry cluster than the roughly 700-donor mean. Some IMGT-functional V segments, including TRBV6-2 and TRBV6-3, could not be distinguished by the 87-base-pair reads and were therefore excluded. A later analysis found that HLA-associated TCR beta chains were more clonally expanded and had lower generation probabilities than equally common non-associated chains.

The receptor library was made with the immunoSEQ multiplex PCR assay. For the multiplex PCR, a mixture combining 60 forward primers for TCR Vbeta segments and 13 reverse primers for TCR Jbeta segments was used. The CDR3 region of rearranged TCR beta genes was amplified from genomic DNA by a multiplex PCR assay. On the Illumina HiSeq System, the amplified TCR beta libraries were sequenced as 87-base-pair reads. Per the authors' processing: A later analysis tallied 80 million to 95 million unique TCR beta chains across the 550 to 850 repertoires, and around 12 million of those chains were shared by two or more donors. A nearest-neighbor algorithm error-corrected the raw reads and collapsed the reads into unique sequences, merging closely related sequences to remove PCR and sequencing errors. CDR3 sequences were aligned to IMGT reference sequences to assign V, D and J gene segments. For a sequence to be retained, a match of at least six nucleotides was required to both a V gene segment and a J gene segment. Rearrangements were called productive when the CDR3 lacked stop codons and stayed in frame with V and J; all others were non-productive. CDR3 was defined by IMGT convention, running from the second conserved V-encoded cysteine to the conserved J-encoded phenylalanine. Sequences without an unambiguous match to a single V gene segment were excluded from the earlier analysis of over 500 of the donors. In an earlier analysis of 587 of the donors, V segments were called functional above 56.7% productive rearrangements and were called segregating when the between-donor standard deviation exceeded 5%. A statistical classification framework was developed to diagnose cytomegalovirus status using the catalog of TCR beta chain sequences. In a later analysis, TCR nucleotide sequences were compared against IMGT/GENE-DB human TR gene sequences so that V and J genes could be assigned. A later analysis assigned CDR3 sequences and most-parsimonious VDJ recombination scenarios with the TCRdist pipeline. A later analysis defined each TCR beta chain by its CDR3 amino acid sequence plus V-gene family, and excluded reads lacking a unique V-gene family. In a later analysis, 500 to 650 highly shared, low-generation-probability nucleotide sequences were removed to address suspected cross-contamination and a sequencing artifact. In a later analysis, a clonal expansion index for each public chain was calculated from normalized within-repertoire ranks of inferred template counts. In a later analysis, generation probabilities were computed with a VDJ recombination model fitted to out-of-frame rearrangements, and the resulting probabilities were checked against IGoR. A later analysis scored TCR-TCR, TCR-HLA and TCR-CMV co-occurrence with hypergeometric tests, applying a repertoire-size bias correction to TCR pairs. False discovery rates were estimated in a later analysis by permuting HLA or CMV assignments 20 times. In a later analysis, co-occurring TCRs were grouped using DBSCAN, and TCRdist sequence similarity was added for clustering within HLA-allele-positive subsets. For co-occurrence clustering, repertoires with fewer than 30,000 or more than 120,000 public chains were excluded, along with four to six repertoires with anomalous nucleotide sharing. What TCRdb holds here is the immuneACCESS table cut down to in-frame rearrangements. Part of the clones is not present; checked against another copy, under half of the missing clones reflect an unresolved V gene, and the others are unexplained. The DNA was the basis for D and trimming; V, J and clone size are from that table. The sample records 110,000 or so clones, approximately 76% of which are singletons. Roughly 8.2% of the sample goes to the ten largest clones.

To note about this clone: The target of this receptor is not known. Per-base quality was not reported, and no clone a single base away is much larger than it.

The cohort comprised under 700 healthy bone marrow donors. At the time of sampling, every cohort member was nominally healthy, though immune exposures that went unrecorded were likely present. The donor tested CMV seropositive and was one of the 289 seropositive cohort members. Every donor gave a peripheral blood sample, and the peripheral blood mononuclear cells from that sample were used for TCR beta sequencing. The Qiagen DNeasy Blood Extraction Kit was used to extract genomic DNA from the blood cell samples. Based on the germline V gene (reference sequence), the CDR1 and CDR2 sequences are SGHKS and YYEKEE. The CDR3 measures 14 amino acids from cysteine to phenylalanine. Only the CDR3 DNA stays, 42 bases, in frame from base 1. V lost 3 bases and J lost 8 bases; the stretch between them is 15 bases long.

The clonotype comes from a woman aged 45-65 years in good health and CMV-seropositive. The rearrangement joined TRBV5-5 to TRBJ2-1; perhaps TRBD1 is the D gene, with 5 bases matching. Sequences were obtained from PBMCs. This receptor carries the CDR3 CASSWGHGEDEQFF. In nucleotides, the sequence is TGTGCCAGCAGCTGGGGCCATGGGGAAGATGAGCAGTTCTTC.